The present T cell receptor beta chain was sequenced within a study of early T cells in non-severe SARS-CoV-2 infection. Overall study: Alpha and beta chains were unpaired, from unsorted whole-blood bulk RNA.

This CDR3 has 14 amino acids. Trimming cost V 5 bases and J 2 bases, with 9 bases left between them. CDR1 SGHAT and CDR2 FQNNGV come from the germline V gene. Each single cDNA molecule received a unique molecular identifier. TCRdb called the 5' RACE reads again in MiXCR, with one record for every CDR3 protein. The sample holds about 50,000 distinct CDR3 sequences, around a tenth seen once. The receptor was derived from an adult who was a healthcare worker with PCR-confirmed SARS-CoV-2 infection or an uninfected control (not recorded which). J is TRBJ2-2 and V is TRBV11-2; no firm D call. Sequenced here: whole blood, sampled at baseline. The CDR3 nucleotides are TGTGCCAGCAGCACCGGCGCAAACACCGGGGAGCTGTTTTTT. Encoded protein: CASSTGANTGELFF.